This T cell receptor (beta chain) was sequenced for a study of T cell changes during pregnancy in multiple sclerosis. This clone occurred once. TCRdb's table, derived via immunoSEQ multiplex PCR, lists solely in-frame clones and lacks some. The sample contains fewer than 85,000 clones, 92% of which appear only once. V shed 5 bases, J shed 5 bases, and the junction held 9 bases outside the gene matches. The CDR3 is made up of 15 amino acids. Germline V CDR1 and CDR2: SGHDT, YYEEEE. The sequences come from peripheral blood, collected in the first trimester of pregnancy. This receptor was taken from a female donor in good health, enrolled as a control in a pregnancy study. This chain joins TRBV5-6 and TRBJ2-2; 7 positions match TRBD2. For the CDR3, the DNA is TGTGCCAGCAGGAGCAGGCGGGAGCTAACCGGGGAGCTGTTTTTT. Its protein product is CASRSRRELTGELFF.